Below, one TCR beta chain is given with its context. Its cognate antigen is unknown. The data were obtained in a study of T cells in Graves' hyperthyroidism and ophthalmopathy. Study-wide results and limits: Ophthalmopathy was distinguished from stable hyperthyroidism by 13 V-J signatures.

V lost 3 bases to trimming and J lost 3 bases; unmatched junction nucleotides: 5. The CDR3 spans 17 residues. CDR1 SGHVS and CDR2 FQNEAQ come from the germline V gene. Amplified TCR beta CDR3 regions came from RNA transcripts. The primer set for the first-round RT-PCR of the TCR CDR3 was HTBI. One entry per CDR3 protein results from TCRdb running MiXCR on the multiplex PCR reads. The profile shows approximately 370,000 distinct CDR3 sequences, 15% to 20% of them singletons. The TCR originated in a woman in her thirties with Graves' hyperthyroidism that later progressed to Graves' ophthalmopathy. The chain uses TRBV7-8 and TRBJ2-2, with 12 bases lining up with TRBD2. The source material was blood. CDR3 sequence: CASSFLAGGPDTGELFF. The CDR3 bases are TGTGCCAGCAGCTTCCTAGCGGGGGGGCCGGACACCGGGGAGCTGTTTTTT.